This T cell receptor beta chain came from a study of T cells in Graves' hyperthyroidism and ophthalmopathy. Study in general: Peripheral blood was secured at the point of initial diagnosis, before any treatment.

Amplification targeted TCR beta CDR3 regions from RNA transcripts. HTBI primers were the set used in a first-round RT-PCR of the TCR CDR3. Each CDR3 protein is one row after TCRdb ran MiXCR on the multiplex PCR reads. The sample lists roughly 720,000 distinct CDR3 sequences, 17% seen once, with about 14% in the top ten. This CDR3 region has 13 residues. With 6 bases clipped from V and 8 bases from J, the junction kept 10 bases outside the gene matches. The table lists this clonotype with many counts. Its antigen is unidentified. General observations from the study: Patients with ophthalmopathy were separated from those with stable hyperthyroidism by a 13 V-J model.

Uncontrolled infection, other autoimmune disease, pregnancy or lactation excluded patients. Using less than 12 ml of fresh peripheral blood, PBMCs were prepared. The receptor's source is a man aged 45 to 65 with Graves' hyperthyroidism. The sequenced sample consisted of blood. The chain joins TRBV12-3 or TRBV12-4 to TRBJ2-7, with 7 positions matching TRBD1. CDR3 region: CASSLGQVDQQYF. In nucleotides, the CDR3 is TGTGCCAGCAGCCTCGGACAGGTTGATCAGCAGTACTTC.